These 31 T cell receptor beta chains came from one sample sequenced in a study of blood T cell repertoires in COVID-19 (dated by TCRdb to the early 2020s). Libraries were made using the immunoSEQ multiplex PCR assay. TCRdb re-hosts the immuneACCESS table, in-frame sequences only. Its copies lack some clones; in the studies checked, an unresolved V gene accounts for under half of them, and the cause for the rest is not known. The sample table shows some 260,000 clones, and about 80% are seen once. The ten top clones hold 8.9% of the sample. The sequenced sample consisted of peripheral blood. The receptor set was obtained from a man older than 75 with acute or convalescent COVID-19.

A note on this clone: Other nucleotide sequences from this sample produce the same CDR3. J is TRBJ1-2 and V is TRBV5-1; TRBD1 matches 11 bases. V shed 2 bases, J shed 2 bases, and the junction held 2 bases outside the gene matches. CDR1 SGHRS and CDR2 YFSETQ come from the germline V gene. The CDR3 length is 15 residues. The CDR3 loop is CASSLGDRGNYGYTF. CDR3 nucleotides: TGCGCCAGCAGCTTAGGGGACAGGGGGAACTATGGCTACACCTTC.

This chain joins TRBV25-1 and TRBJ1-4, with 7 bases lining up with TRBD1. Trimming took 4 bases from V and 3 from J; bases not matched to a gene: 11. This CDR3 region has 17 residues. The germline V gene has CDR1 MGHDK and CDR2 SYGVNS. In DNA, the CDR3 is TGTGCCAGCAGTGGCCAGACAGGGAAGTTTTCTAATGAAAAACTGTTTTTT. This codes for CASSGQTGKFSNEKLFF.

The chain has TRBV6-6 and TRBJ2-7; tentative D call: TRBD2 (7 bases). Trimming took 8 bases from V and 3 from J, leaving 17 bases between them. The germline V gene encodes CDR1 MNHNY and CDR2 SVGAGI (reference sequence). This CDR3 is built from 14 residues. The CDR3 DNA sequence: TGTGCCAGCCGCCAAATTAGGGGGGGCTACGAGCAGTACTTC. Its protein product is CASRQIRGGYEQYF.

The chain couples TRBV5-1 to TRBJ2-3, with TRBD2 identical over 10 bases. Germline V gene lookup returns CDR1 SGHRS and CDR2 YFSETQ. Unmatched junction bases numbered 15, after V lost 1 base and J lost 7 bases. The CDR3 spans 18 residues. DNA of the CDR3: TGCGCCAGCAGCTTGAAGACAGCAGCGGGAGGGTATACGCATACGCAGTATTTT. Translation: CASSLKTAAGGYTHTQYF.

The chain carries TRBV24-1 and TRBJ1-4; D call uncertain. Germline values: CDR1 KGHDR, CDR2 SFDVKD. The CDR3 is 14 residues long. With 5 bases removed from V and 10 bases from J, the gap between germline ends came to 16 bases. In DNA, the CDR3 is TGTGCCACCAGTGGTGGCGGAACACCTACAAAACTGTTTTTT. This codes for CATSGGGTPTKLFF.

The V gene is TRBV6-5, the J gene TRBJ2-1, with 7 bases aligning to TRBD1. The CDR3 covers 15 residues. V gave up 8 bases and J gave up 0 bases; unmatched junction bases: 7. CDR1 is MNHEY and CDR2 is SVGAGI in the germline V gene. The CDR3 loop is CASGLQGPSYNEQFF. In nucleotides, the CDR3 is TGTGCCAGCGGGTTACAGGGGCCCTCCTACAATGAGCAGTTCTTC.

This sequence joins TRBV6-1 and TRBJ2-1; TRBD2 aligns across 8 bases. This CDR3 has 15 residues. Germline CDR1 and CDR2: MNHNS and SASEGT. With 3 bases clipped from V and 2 bases from J, the junction kept 3 bases outside the gene matches. CDR3 in DNA: TGTGCCAGCAGTGAGCGGGGGGCCACCTACAATGAGCAGTTCTTC. This sequence encodes CASSERGATYNEQFF.

The V gene is TRBV4-1, the J gene TRBJ1-5; 7 nucleotides line up with TRBD1. Trimming took 2 bases from V and 4 from J; bases not matched to a gene: 5. Germline-derived CDR1 and CDR2 are MGHRA and YSYEKL. The CDR3 has 15 amino acids. In nucleotides, the CDR3 is TGCGCCAGCAGCCAATGGACAGGAGGGAATCAGCCCCAGCATTTT. As protein: CASSQWTGGNQPQHF.

This chain links TRBV6-5 with TRBJ2-2; D is unresolved. Trimming pared 5 bases from V and 2 bases from J, leaving 9 bases between. The CDR3 is 14 residues long. Germline CDR1 and CDR2: MNHEY and SVGAGI. In nucleotides, the CDR3 is TGTGCCAGCAGTCGCAGGCGCAACACCGGGGAGCTGTTTTTT. This encodes CASSRRRNTGELFF.

The genes are TRBV5-6 and TRBJ2-5; no reliable D call. The V end was cut by 2 bases, the J end by 4 bases, with 9 bases between. Germline V gene data show CDR1 as SGHDT and CDR2 as YYEEEE. The CDR3 length is 13 residues. The CDR3 bases are TGTGCCAGCAGCTTCGCTAGTCCAGAGACCCAGTACTTC. Translating it yields CASSFASPETQYF.

Note on this clone: Other DNA sequences in the sample encode the same CDR3. The V call is TRBV5-1, the J call TRBJ1-2; 7 bases line up with TRBD1. The ends lost 2 bases at V and 6 bases at J; junction bases unmatched: 4. Germline V lookup: CDR1 SGHRS, CDR2 YFSETQ. The CDR3 is 13 amino acids. The CDR3: CASSFWTGDGYTF. CDR3 bases: TGCGCCAGCAGCTTCTGGACAGGTGATGGCTACACCTTC.

This clone was seen a handful of times. V usage is TRBV6-1 and J usage is TRBJ1-5; D call uncertain. This CDR3 is 13 amino acids long. Deletions cut 1 base from V and 9 bases from J, with 10 bases between. Germline V gene data show CDR1 as MNHNS and CDR2 as SASEGT. In nucleotides, the CDR3 is TGTGCCAGCAGTGAAGTGGGCCTTGGGCCCCAGCATTTT. It translates to CASSEVGLGPQHF.

About this clone itself: One junction end disagrees with the germline gene, perhaps due to a read error. The rearrangement joins TRBV20-1 to TRBJ1-2; no clear D. Looked up from germline, CDR1 is DFQATT and CDR2 is SNEGSKA (reference sequence). The CDR3 length is 8 residues. This CDR3 reads CSARGRAF. DNA for the CDR3: TGCAGTGCTAGAGGGAGAGCCTTC.

The chain combines TRBV5-4 with TRBJ1-1, with D tentatively TRBD1 (5 bases). This CDR3 spans 13 amino acids. Germline lookup yields CDR1 SGHNT and CDR2 YYREEE (reference sequence). V lost 5 bases, J lost 0 bases, and 8 bases lay in between. The CDR3 protein is CASRRDLNTEAFF. As DNA, the CDR3 is TGTGCCAGCAGGCGGGACTTGAACACTGAAGCTTTCTTT.

V and J are TRBV3-1 (or the pseudogene TRBV3-2) and TRBJ2-1; 10 bases are a match to TRBD2. This CDR3 contains 17 residues. Germline CDR1 reads LGHDT; CDR2 reads YNNKEL (reference sequence). J was trimmed by 2 bases and V by 1 base; bases with no gene match: 5. CDR3 coding DNA: TGTGCCAGCAGCCAAGGGGAGCGGGAGGGCCCCTACAATGAGCAGTTCTTC. Translated, it gives CASSQGEREGPYNEQFF.

This clone was observed a handful of times. This sequence joins TRBV27 and TRBJ1-1, with 9 bases aligning to TRBD1. V lost 5 bases, J lost 0 bases, and 7 bases stayed unmatched. In germline, CDR1 is MNHEY, CDR2 SMNVEV (reference sequence). The CDR3 contains 16 residues. The CDR3 DNA reads as TGTGCCAGCAGTCCTGGGACAGGGACTTTGAACACTGAAGCTTTCTTT. Translating gives CASSPGTGTLNTEAFF.

The chain joins TRBV11-1 to TRBJ2-2; D perhaps matches TRBD2 (5 bases). Germline lookup yields CDR1 SGHAT and CDR2 FQDESV (reference sequence). V was trimmed by 6 bases and J by 5 bases, leaving 10 bases between them. The CDR3 has 13 amino acids. The CDR3 region is CASRPRVTGELFF. The CDR3 DNA sequence: TGTGCCAGCAGGCCGAGGGTTACCGGGGAGCTGTTTTTT. The whole variable domain, remainder taken from reference TRBV11-1 and TRBJ2-2, is EAEVAQSPRYKITEKSQAVAFWCDPISGHATLYWYRQILGQGPELLVQFQDESVVDDSQLPKDRFSAERLKGVDSTLKIQPAELGDSAMYLCASRPRVTGELFFGEGSRLTVL.

This clone was seen a few times. The chain employs TRBV18 and TRBJ1-2; no firm D call. This CDR3 has 14 residues. The germline V gene encodes CDR1 KGHSH and CDR2 LQKENI. Trimming cost V 1 base and J 4 bases, with 10 bases left between them. The CDR3 DNA follows: TGTGCCAGCTCACCACGCCTCGGTGGCTATGGCTACACCTTC. As protein: CASSPRLGGYGYTF. The whole variable domain, filled in from reference TRBV18 and TRBJ1-2, reads NAGVMQNPRHLVRRRGQEARLRCSPMKGHSHVYWYRQLPEEGLKFMVYLQKENIIDESGMPKERFSAEFPKEGPSILRIQQVVRGDSAAYFCASSPRLGGYGYTFGSGTRLTVV.

V and J are TRBV7-9 and TRBJ2-1; 9 bases agree with TRBD2. The V gene's germline CDR1 is SEHNR and CDR2 FQNEAQ (reference sequence). V shed 5 bases and J 4 bases; nucleotides not matched to a gene: 9. The CDR3 covers 16 residues. This CDR3 is CASSGNLAGPYNEQFF. DNA of the CDR3: TGTGCCAGCAGCGGCAACCTAGCGGGGCCTTACAATGAGCAGTTCTTC.

V is TRBV19 and J is TRBJ1-5; the D is unclear. V was clipped by 2 bases and J by 7 bases, with 6 bases between them. CDR3 size: 12 residues. Germline V lookup: CDR1 LNHDA, CDR2 SQIVND (reference sequence). The CDR3 protein is CASSIPPQPQHF. The CDR3 DNA reads TGTGCCAGTAGTATACCCCCGCAGCCCCAGCATTTT. Looking up the rest from reference TRBV19 and TRBJ1-5 gives the full variable domain: DGGITQSPKYLFRKEGQNVTLSCEQNLNHDAMYWYRQDPGQGLRLIYYSQIVNDFQKGDIAEGYSVSREKKESFPLTVTSAQKNPTAFYLCASSIPPQPQHFGDGTRLSIL.

This clone was picked up a small number of times. CDR3 protein: CASSFGTGWSYEQYF. The CDR3 DNA is TGTGCCAGCAGCTTTGGGACAGGGTGGTCATACGAGCAGTACTTC. This chain uses TRBV11-2 with TRBJ2-7; 9 positions agree with TRBD1. The CDR3 runs to 15 residues. With 3 bases clipped from V and 4 bases from J, the junction kept 7 bases outside the gene matches. Looked up from germline, CDR1 is SGHAT and CDR2 is FQNNGV. The variable domain in full, with the rest retrieved from reference TRBV11-2 and TRBJ2-7, is EAGVAQSPRYKIIEKRQSVAFWCNPISGHATLYWYQQILGQGPKLLIQFQNNGVVDDSQLPKDRFSAERLKGVDSTLKIQPAKLEDSAVYLCASSFGTGWSYEQYFGPGTRLTVT.

This chain joins TRBV19 and TRBJ2-7, with 12 bases that match TRBD2. The germline CDR1 and CDR2 sequences are LNHDA and SQIVND (reference sequence). This CDR3 is 17 amino acids long. V lost 0 bases and J lost 2; bases outside the gene matches: 5. The CDR3 bases are TGTGCCAGTAGTATAGACCTAGCGGGAGGGAAACCCTACGAGCAGTACTTC. Its translation is CASSIDLAGGKPYEQYF.

This clone was seen a handful of times. The chain employs TRBV7-8 and TRBJ2-7, with D perhaps TRBD1 (6 bases). CDR1 SGHVS and CDR2 FQNEAQ come from the germline V gene. Trimming stripped 4 bases from V and 4 bases from J, with 14 bases between. The CDR3 contains 14 residues. CDR3 protein: CASSSDRPFYEQYF. The CDR3 DNA is TGTGCCAGCAGCTCCGACAGGCCGTTTTACGAGCAGTACTTC.

This clone turned up a few times. The chain joins TRBV19 to TRBJ2-7, with 10 bases matching TRBD1. The V segment lost 4 bases and the J segment 5 bases; nucleotides outside the gene matches: 11. This CDR3 is built from 16 residues. The V gene's germline CDR1 is LNHDA and CDR2 SQIVND (reference sequence). Here the CDR3 reads CASSNQPGQGINEQYF. In DNA form, the CDR3 reads TGTGCCAGTAGTAATCAACCGGGACAGGGGATCAACGAGCAGTACTTC.

V gene TRBV7-2 combines with J gene TRBJ1-1; 10 bases are a match to TRBD1. The V segment lost 5 bases and the J segment 6 bases; nucleotides outside the gene matches: 12. This CDR3 is 16 amino acids long. Germline V CDR1 and CDR2: SGHTA, FQGNSA. The CDR3 here is CASSPDRGRWLAEAFF. The CDR3 DNA reads TGTGCCAGCAGCCCCGACAGGGGGCGCTGGCTTGCTGAAGCTTTCTTT.

This chain uses TRBV28 with TRBJ1-1; possible D gene TRBD1, 6 bases. Looked up from germline, CDR1 is MDHEN and CDR2 is SYDVKM. Trimming took off 6 bases at V and 10 bases at J, with 21 bases between the two ends. There are 14 residues in the CDR3. The CDR3 region has the DNA TGTGCCAGCAGCTTGTCTCAGGGGCAAAGAGGAGCTTTCTTT. Protein sequence: CASSLSQGQRGAFF.

The rearrangement joins TRBV4-1 to TRBJ2-1; possibly TRBD1 for D (5 bases). V shed 0 bases and J shed 8 bases, with 20 bases lying between them. CDR1 is MGHRA and CDR2 is YSYEKL in the germline V gene. This CDR3 spans 17 amino acids. CDR3 nucleotides: TGCGCCAGCAGCCAAGATGGTTGGGGCTCCCAACGGGATGAGCAGTTCTTC. Amino acids: CASSQDGWGSQRDEQFF.

Here the CDR3 reads CAWSARGHSLHF. The CDR3 nucleotides are TGTGCCTGGAGTGCAAGGGGACACTCACTCCACTTT. The rearrangement links TRBV30 to TRBJ1-6, with TRBD1 as a possible D gene (6 bases). Germline values: CDR1 GTSNPN, CDR2 SVGIG (reference sequence). This CDR3 comprises 12 residues. The V end was cut by 1 base, the J end by 16 bases, with 14 bases between.

On this clone itself: The same CDR3 can be traced to other DNA sequences in this sample. The chain is built from TRBV3-1 (or the pseudogene TRBV3-2) and TRBJ1-2, with TRBD1 identical over 7 bases. This CDR3 is built from 12 residues. Germline-derived CDR1 and CDR2 are LGHDT and YNNKEL (reference sequence). V lost 0 bases to trimming and J lost 11 bases; unmatched junction nucleotides: 3. CDR3 loop: CASSQDSGGYTF. The CDR3 DNA is TGTGCCAGCAGCCAAGACTCAGGGGGTTACACCTTC.

V is TRBV6-4 and J is TRBJ1-1, with D perhaps matching TRBD1 (5 bases). V lost 2 bases and J lost 2, with 9 bases in between. The V gene's germline CDR1 is MRHNA and CDR2 SNTAGT. This CDR3 contains 14 residues. CDR3 bases: TGTGCCAGCAGTGACGCGGGACCAAACACTGAAGCTTTCTTT. Translating gives CASSDAGPNTEAFF.

The genes are TRBV12-3 or TRBV12-4 and TRBJ2-1; D is perhaps TRBD1 (6 bases). CDR3 length equals 13 residues. V was shortened by 5 bases and J by 9 bases, with 14 bases between the two germline ends. The CDR3 nucleotides read TGTGCCAGCAGTAGGGGGTTCTTGGGTGAGCAGTTCTTC. The encoded protein is CASSRGFLGEQFF.